This T cell receptor (beta chain) emerged from a study of T-cell reconstitution after alpha-beta-depleted transplantation in children. Germline V gene data show CDR1 as LNHDA and CDR2 as SQIVND (reference sequence). This CDR3 region has 13 residues. Trimming took 2 bases from V and 6 from J, leaving 8 bases between them. This clonotype was seen many times. Unique molecular identifiers were used in preparing the TCRbeta library. One entry per CDR3 protein results from TCRdb running MiXCR on the PCR reads. The table shows hundreds of thousands of distinct CDR3 sequences, with roughly 17% occurring only once.

V is TRBV19 and J is TRBJ1-5, with D unresolved. This TCR came from a human donor who donated a stem cell graft to a child with acute myeloid leukemia. Here the sequenced sample was PBMCs from the stem cell graft donor, taken from the stem cell graft. The CDR3 coding sequence is TGTGCCAGTAGTATACTCCCCGGTCAGCCCCAGCATTTT. This sequence encodes CASSILPGQPQHF.